A single sample gave rise to the 21 T cell receptor beta chains below, sequenced in a study of cytomegalovirus exposure and HLA in healthy donors. Sequencing used immunoSEQ multiplex PCR; TCRdb keeps in-frame clones, though not all of them. Of under 150,000 clones in the sample, about 87% were seen once. Sequenced material: PBMCs. All receptors come from a man aged 18 to 29 in good health and CMV-seropositive.

The rearrangement joins TRBV5-1 to TRBJ2-7; perhaps TRBD2 as D (5 bases). This CDR3 is built from 13 residues. CDR1 and CDR2 from the germline V gene are SGHRS and YFSETQ. Trimming shortened V by 5 bases and J by 2 bases, and 11 bases separated the two germline ends. The CDR3 bases are TGCGCCAGCAGTAGGACTGGTACCTACGAGCAGTACTTC. Translated: CASSRTGTYEQYF.

The rearrangement links TRBV11-2 to TRBJ1-3, with no clear D. V lost 5 bases and J 2 bases, leaving 22 bases between the germline ends. The CDR3 runs 18 residues. Germline V gene sequence: CDR1 SGHAT, CDR2 FQNNGV. The CDR3 reads CASSRKVSYGLPGNTIYF. The DNA of the CDR3 is TGTGCCAGCAGCCGAAAGGTCAGTTACGGACTACCTGGAAACACCATATATTTT.

Here the CDR3 reads CASSARTAYNEQFF. In DNA, the CDR3 is TGTGCCAGCAGTGCCCGGACTGCGTACAATGAGCAGTTCTTC. This sequence joins TRBV25-1 and TRBJ2-1; TRBD2 might be the D (5 bases). The CDR3 is 14 residues long. V was trimmed by 4 bases and J by 4 bases, leaving 11 bases between them. The germline gives CDR1 MGHDK, CDR2 SYGVNS.

This rearrangement joins TRBV29-1 to TRBJ2-1; D perhaps matches TRBD1 (6 bases). The CDR3 is 14 residues long. V lost 0 bases to trimming and J lost 8 bases, with 14 bases between them. CDR1 and CDR2 (germline): SQVTM, ANQGSEA. The CDR3 DNA reads TGCAGCGTTGAAGATCGCACAGGGAGCGATGAGCAGTTCTTC. This sequence encodes CSVEDRTGSDEQFF.

The chain links TRBV4-1 to TRBJ2-7; 7 bases fit TRBD2. The CDR3 covers 16 residues. Losses at the gene ends were 4 bases for V and 1 base for J; bases not matched to a gene: 10. Germline V gene sequence: CDR1 MGHRA, CDR2 YSYEKL. The DNA for the CDR3 is TGCGCCAGCAGCCTCCGATCCGGGGAGGGTTCCTACGAGCAGTACTTC. It specifies CASSLRSGEGSYEQYF.

The chain combines TRBV4-1 with TRBJ2-5; TRBD1 matches 9 bases. With 3 bases clipped from V and 2 bases from J, the junction kept 7 bases outside the gene matches. The germline CDR1 and CDR2 sequences are MGHRA and YSYEKL. This CDR3 contains 16 residues. CDR3 region: CASSQVPGQGQETQYF. The CDR3 DNA reads as TGCGCCAGCAGCCAGGTACCGGGACAGGGTCAAGAGACCCAGTACTTC.

In this sample, this clone turned up once. The genes are TRBV2 and TRBJ1-6, with 7 bases identical to TRBD1. The CDR3 is 16 residues long. Losses at the gene ends were 3 bases for V and 6 bases for J; bases not matched to a gene: 8. Germline V gives CDR1 SNHLY, CDR2 FYNNEI. The DNA for the CDR3 is TGTGCCAGCAGTGATCGGGCAGGGGGGATTAATTCACCCCTCCACTTT. It specifies CASSDRAGGINSPLHF. The full variable domain, rest sourced from reference TRBV2 and TRBJ1-6, is EPEVTQTPSHQVTQMGQEVILRCVPISNHLYFYWYRQILGQKVEFLVSFYNNEISEKSEIFDDQFSVERPDGSNFTLKIRSTKLEDSAMYFCASSDRAGGINSPLHFGNGTRLTVT.

The rearrangement links TRBV30 to TRBJ2-7; the D gene is possibly TRBD1 (5 bases). This CDR3 is built from 12 residues. Germline V lookup: CDR1 GTSNPN, CDR2 SVGIG (reference sequence). Trimming took off 3 bases at V and 3 bases at J, with 9 bases between the two ends. CDR3 protein: CAWRRDSYEQYF. The CDR3 nucleotides are TGTGCCTGGAGGCGAGACAGCTACGAGCAGTACTTC.

J is TRBJ1-5 and V is TRBV11-2; D gene ambiguous. Trimming stripped 1 base from V and 0 bases from J, with 7 bases between. Germline CDR1 reads SGHAT; CDR2 reads FQNNGV. The CDR3 runs 15 residues. The CDR3, as DNA: TGTGCCAGCAGCTTAGGCCTTAGTAGCAATCAGCCCCAGCATTTT. This sequence encodes CASSLGLSSNQPQHF.

This rearrangement joins TRBV6-1 to TRBJ2-3; TRBD1 is a possible D gene (5 bases). Trimming shortened V by 2 bases and J by 2 bases, and 20 bases separated the two germline ends. Per germline, CDR1 MNHNS and CDR2 SASEGT. The CDR3 runs to 18 residues. CDR3 nucleotide sequence: TGTGCCAGCAGTGAAAGTCTCTACGTGACAGATCACACAGATACGCAGTATTTT. As protein: CASSESLYVTDHTDTQYF.

The rearrangement joins TRBV27 to TRBJ2-7; D is undetermined. The V gene lost 8 bases and the J gene lost 3 bases, with 8 bases spanning the gap. The CDR3 spans 11 residues. Germline values: CDR1 MNHEY, CDR2 SMNVEV (reference sequence). The CDR3 coding sequence is TGTGCCAGCCGGAGCAGCTACGAGCAGTACTTC. Translated, it gives CASRSSYEQYF.

The chain uses TRBV5-1 and TRBJ2-5, with TRBD2 matching over 16 bases. The germline CDR1 and CDR2 sequences are SGHRS and YFSETQ. V dropped 4 bases and J dropped 5; count of bases not matched to a gene: 17. CDR3 length equals 20 residues. The CDR3: CASSLVGSGTSGRARETQYF. CDR3 bases: TGCGCCAGCAGCCTGGTTGGGTCCGGGACTAGCGGGAGGGCCAGGGAGACCCAGTACTTC.

The chain joins TRBV21-1 to TRBJ1-6; TRBD1, the D gene given by the table, was not confirmed from the DNA. TRBV21-1 is designated a pseudogene. The CDR3 is made up of 16 amino acids. This chain's CDR3 is CASSRGDRVVYSPLHF. The CDR3 bases are TGTGCCAGCAGCCGAGGCGACAGGGTGGTTTACTCACCCCTCCACTTT.

The rearrangement links TRBV18 to TRBJ2-7, with a possible D match to TRBD1 (6 bases). CDR1 KGHSH and CDR2 LQKENI come from the germline V gene. The length of the CDR3 is 18 residues. V lost 4 bases to trimming and J lost 0 bases, with 22 bases between them. CDR3 nucleotides: TGTGCCAGCTCACGCAATCAGGGGCCCCAGACCAGCTCCTACGAGCAGTACTTC. It yields the protein CASSRNQGPQTSSYEQYF.

In DNA form, the CDR3 reads TGTGCCAGCAGTTTGGCAGGGGGCTTCGGAGAGACCCAGTACTTC. Translated, it gives CASSLAGGFGETQYF. The J gene is TRBJ2-5, the V gene TRBV27; TRBD1 agrees at 8 bases. This CDR3 region has 15 residues. V dropped 3 bases and J dropped 4; count of bases not matched to a gene: 7. The germline V gene encodes CDR1 MNHEY and CDR2 SMNVEV (reference sequence).

The genes are TRBV12-2 and TRBJ1-2. TRBV12-2 is a pseudogene segment. The CDR3 is made up of 17 amino acids. CDR3 nucleotide sequence: TGTGCAAGCCATCGCTTAGTGGTTGCGTGGGAGCCGGGCGGCTACACCTTC. Translating it yields CASHRLVVAWEPGGYTF.

The V and J genes are TRBV5-1 and TRBJ1-2, with D possibly matching TRBD1 (6 bases). Germline-derived CDR1 and CDR2 are SGHRS and YFSETQ. V was trimmed by 6 bases and J by 8 bases, leaving 17 bases between them. The CDR3 runs to 13 residues. The CDR3 loop reads CASNLQGFDGYTF. The DNA for the CDR3 is TGCGCCAGCAACCTACAGGGCTTTGACGGCTACACCTTC.

The CDR3 coding sequence is TGTGCCAGCAGCAGGAACGGGGGAGGGTCCTATAATTCACCCCTCCACTTT. Protein: CASSRNGGGSYNSPLHF. The V gene is TRBV5-4, the J gene TRBJ1-6; tentatively, D is TRBD1 (5 bases). Germline values: CDR1 SGHNT, CDR2 YYREEE (reference sequence). V shed 4 bases and J shed 1 base, with 15 bases lying between them. This CDR3 is built from 17 residues. The full variable domain, with the rest looked up from reference TRBV5-4 and TRBJ1-6, is ETGVTQSPTHLIKTRGQQVTLRCSSQSGHNTVSWYQQALGQGPQFIFQYYREEENGRGNFPPRFSGLQFPNYSSELNVNALELDDSALYLCASSRNGGGSYNSPLHFGNGTRLTVT.

The chain carries TRBV6-5 and TRBJ1-2; 7 bases line up with TRBD1. Looked up from germline, CDR1 is MNHEY and CDR2 is SVGAGI. The CDR3 is 15 amino acids. V lost 0 bases and J lost 13; bases outside the gene matches: 14. The CDR3 DNA reads as TGTGCCAGCAGTTACTCAAAATTGGACAGGAGGGTCGGCACCTTC. Its translation: CASSYSKLDRRVGTF.

The V and J genes are TRBV10-3 and TRBJ2-7; D might be TRBD2 (6 bases). Germline V gene lookup returns CDR1 ENHRY and CDR2 SYGVKD. The V gene lost 7 bases and the J gene lost 9 bases, with 19 bases spanning the gap. The CDR3 covers 13 residues. CDR3 loop: CAITELQGGGQYF. The CDR3 coding sequence is TGTGCCATCACCGAACTGCAGGGAGGAGGGCAGTACTTC.

This sequence joins TRBV7-6 and TRBJ2-6; a possible D gene is TRBD1 (6 bases). The V and J ends lost 5 bases and 1 base respectively, with 21 bases between them. The length of the CDR3 is 19 residues. CDR1 and CDR2 from the germline V gene are SGHVS and FNYEAQ. The CDR3, as DNA: TGTGCCAGCAGCCCCCGGGACATTAGTTCTGGTTCTGGGGCCAACGTCCTGACTTTC. This codes for CASSPRDISSGSGANVLTF. The variable domain in full, completed from reference TRBV7-6 and TRBJ2-6, reads GAGVSQSPRYKVTKRGQDVALRCDPISGHVSLYWYRQALGQGPEFLTYFNYEAQQDKSGLPNDRFSAERPEGSISTLTIQRTEQRDSAMYRCASSPRDISSGSGANVLTFGAGSRLTVL.